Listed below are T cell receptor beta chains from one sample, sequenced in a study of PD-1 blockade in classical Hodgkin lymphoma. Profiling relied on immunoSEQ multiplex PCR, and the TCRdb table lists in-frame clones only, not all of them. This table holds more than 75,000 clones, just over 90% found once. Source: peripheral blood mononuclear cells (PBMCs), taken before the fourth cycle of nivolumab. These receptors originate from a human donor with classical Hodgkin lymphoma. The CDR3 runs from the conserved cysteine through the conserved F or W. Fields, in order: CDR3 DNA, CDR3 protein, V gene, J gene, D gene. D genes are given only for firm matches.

DNA: TGTGCCAGCAGCTTAGTCGGGACTAGTAGTTCCAAAAACATTCAGTACTTC
CDR3: CASSLVGTSSSKNIQYF
V: TRBV7-2
J: TRBJ2-4
D: TRBD2

DNA: TGTGCCAGCAGTGAAAGGTCCTGGGGGGAAGCCAAAAACATTCAGTACTTC
CDR3: CASSERSWGEAKNIQYF
V: TRBV6-1
J: TRBJ2-4
D: .

DNA: TGTGCCAGCAGCTTTTTGGACCTACAGGGACGCTCTGGAAACACCATATATTTT
CDR3: CASSFLDLQGRSGNTIYF
V: TRBV7-9
J: TRBJ1-3
D: .

DNA: TGTGCCAGCAGCCTCGGGGAGACCCAGTACTTC
CDR3: CASSLGETQYF
V: TRBV14
J: TRBJ2-5
D: .

DNA: TGTGCCAGCAGTTTAGACACAGGTTGGGGGGCAAACACTGAAGCTTTCTTT
CDR3: CASSLDTGWGANTEAFF
V: TRBV28
J: TRBJ1-1
D: .

DNA: TGTGCCAGCAGTTACGACAGGGGGGGAGAGACCCAGTACTTC
CDR3: CASSYDRGGETQYF
V: TRBV6-5
J: TRBJ2-5
D: TRBD1

DNA: TGTGCCAAGACAGGGGAAATTTTTGAAGCTTTCTTT
CDR3: CAKTGEIFEAFF
V: TRBV2
J: TRBJ1-1
D: TRBD1

DNA: TGTGCCTCCTCGGAGCGAGGCCCTGGACAGGCACGCGGCTACACCTTC
CDR3: CASSERGPGQARGYTF
V: TRBV10-3
J: TRBJ1-2
D: TRBD1

DNA: TGTGCCAGCACCATACACCGGGGGGCCTACGAGCAGTACTTC
CDR3: CASTIHRGAYEQYF
V: TRBV6-5
J: TRBJ2-7
D: TRBD2

DNA: TGTGCCAGCACAAGGAGCACAGATACGCAGTATTTT
CDR3: CASTRSTDTQYF
V: TRBV9
J: TRBJ2-3
D: .

DNA: TGCGCCAGCAGTCAACCGGACGGGGGGAACACAGATACGCAGTATTTT
CDR3: CASSQPDGGNTDTQYF
V: TRBV23-1
J: TRBJ2-3
D: TRBD2

DNA: TGTGCCAGCAGCCCCGAGGGGAACACTGAAGCTTTCTTT
CDR3: CASSPEGNTEAFF
V: TRBV7-9
J: TRBJ1-1
D: .

DNA: TGTGCCAGCATGCAATACTACAATGAGCAGTTCTTC
CDR3: CASMQYYNEQFF
V: TRBV2
J: TRBJ2-1
D: .

DNA: TGTGCCAGCAGCGTAGAGGAGACAGATACGCAGTATTTT
CDR3: CASSVEETDTQYF
V: TRBV9
J: TRBJ2-3
D: .

DNA: TGTGCCAGCACGAGGGGTGTTGGCACTGAAGCTTTCTTT
CDR3: CASTRGVGTEAFF
V: TRBV6-5
J: TRBJ1-1
D: .

DNA: TGCGCCAGCAGATTTCCGGGACAGATGAACACTGAAGCTTTCTTT
CDR3: CASRFPGQMNTEAFF
V: TRBV10-2
J: TRBJ1-1
D: TRBD1